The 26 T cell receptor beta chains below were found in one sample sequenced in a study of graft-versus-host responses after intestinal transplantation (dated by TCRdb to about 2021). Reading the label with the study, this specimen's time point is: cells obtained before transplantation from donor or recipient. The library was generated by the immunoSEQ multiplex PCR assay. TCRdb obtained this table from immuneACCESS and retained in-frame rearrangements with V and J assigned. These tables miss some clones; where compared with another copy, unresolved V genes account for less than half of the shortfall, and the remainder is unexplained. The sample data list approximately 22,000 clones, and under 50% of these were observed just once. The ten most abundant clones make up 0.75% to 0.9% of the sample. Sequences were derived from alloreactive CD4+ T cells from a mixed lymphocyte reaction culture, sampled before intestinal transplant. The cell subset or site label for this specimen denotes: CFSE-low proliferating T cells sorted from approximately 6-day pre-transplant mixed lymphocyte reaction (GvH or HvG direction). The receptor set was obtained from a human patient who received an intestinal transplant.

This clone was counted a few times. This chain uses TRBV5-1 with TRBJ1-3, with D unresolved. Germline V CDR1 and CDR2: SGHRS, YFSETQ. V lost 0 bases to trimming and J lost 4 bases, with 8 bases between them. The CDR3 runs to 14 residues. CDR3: CASSLAVPGNTIYF. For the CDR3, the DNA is TGCGCCAGCAGCTTGGCAGTTCCGGGAAACACCATATATTTT. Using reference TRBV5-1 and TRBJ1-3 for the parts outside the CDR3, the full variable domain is KAGVTQTPRYLIKTRGQQVTLSCSPISGHRSVSWYQQTPGQGLQFLFEYFSETQRNKGNFPGRFSGRQFSNSRSEMNVSTLELGDSALYLCASSLAVPGNTIYFGEGSWLTVV.

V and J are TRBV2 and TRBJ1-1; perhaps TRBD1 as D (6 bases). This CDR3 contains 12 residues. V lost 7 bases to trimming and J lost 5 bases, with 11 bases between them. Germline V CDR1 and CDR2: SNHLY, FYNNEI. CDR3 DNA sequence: TGTGCCAGCACAGGGGATTGGACTGAAGCTTTCTTT. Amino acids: CASTGDWTEAFF.

The CDR3 nucleotides are TGCGCCAGCACCTACACGACAGGGGGCTATGGCTACACCTTC. It is translated as CASTYTTGGYGYTF. The chain is built from TRBV10-2 and TRBJ1-2; TRBD1 aligns across 9 bases. Germline V CDR1 and CDR2: WSHSY, SAAADI. V lost 7 bases and J lost 4; bases outside the gene matches: 7. This CDR3 spans 14 amino acids.

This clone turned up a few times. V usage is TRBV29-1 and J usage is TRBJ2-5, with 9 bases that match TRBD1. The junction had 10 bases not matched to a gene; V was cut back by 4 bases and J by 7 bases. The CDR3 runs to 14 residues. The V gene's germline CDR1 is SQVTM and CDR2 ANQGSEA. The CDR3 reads CSVALHRGRGTQYF. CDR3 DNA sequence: TGCAGCGTTGCCCTGCACAGGGGGCGCGGGACCCAGTACTTC.

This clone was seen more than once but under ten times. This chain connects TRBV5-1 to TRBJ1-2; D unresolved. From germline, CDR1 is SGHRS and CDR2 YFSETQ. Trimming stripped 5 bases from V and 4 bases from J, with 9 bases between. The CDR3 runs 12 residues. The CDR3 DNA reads TGCGCCAGCAGTCCGGGTGGCTATGGCTACACCTTC. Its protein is CASSPGGYGYTF.

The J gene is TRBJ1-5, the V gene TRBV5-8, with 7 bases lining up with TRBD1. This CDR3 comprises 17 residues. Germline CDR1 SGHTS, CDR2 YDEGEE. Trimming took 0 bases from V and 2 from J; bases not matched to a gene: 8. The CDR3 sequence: CASSLGQGSLGNQPQHF. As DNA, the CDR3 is TGTGCCAGCAGCTTGGGACAGGGTAGTTTGGGCAATCAGCCCCAGCATTTT.

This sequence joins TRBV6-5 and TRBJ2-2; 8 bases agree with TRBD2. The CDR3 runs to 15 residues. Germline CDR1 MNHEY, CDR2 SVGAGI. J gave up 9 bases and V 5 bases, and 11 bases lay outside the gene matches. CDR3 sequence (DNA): TGTGCCAGCAGTACCCGGGGAGCGGGGGTCCGGGAGCTGTTTTTT. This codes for CASSTRGAGVRELFF.

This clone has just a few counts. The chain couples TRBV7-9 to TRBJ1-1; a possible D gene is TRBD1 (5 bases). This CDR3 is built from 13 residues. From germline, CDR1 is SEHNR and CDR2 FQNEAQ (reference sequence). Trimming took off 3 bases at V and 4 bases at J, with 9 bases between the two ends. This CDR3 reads CASSFVGVTEAFF. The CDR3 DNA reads TGTGCCAGCAGCTTTGTAGGGGTCACTGAAGCTTTCTTT. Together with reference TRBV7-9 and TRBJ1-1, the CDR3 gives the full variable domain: DTGVSQNPRHKITKRGQNVTFRCDPISEHNRLYWYRQTLGQGPEFLTYFQNEAQLEKSRLLSDRFSAERPKGSFSTLEIQRTEQGDSAMYLCASSFVGVTEAFFGQGTRLTVV.

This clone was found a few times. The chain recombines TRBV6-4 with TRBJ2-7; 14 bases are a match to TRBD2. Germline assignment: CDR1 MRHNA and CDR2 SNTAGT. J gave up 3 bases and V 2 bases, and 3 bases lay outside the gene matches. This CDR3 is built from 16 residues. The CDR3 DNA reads TGTGCCAGCAGTGACGAGGGACTAGCGGGGGACTACGAGCAGTACTTC. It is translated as CASSDEGLAGDYEQYF.

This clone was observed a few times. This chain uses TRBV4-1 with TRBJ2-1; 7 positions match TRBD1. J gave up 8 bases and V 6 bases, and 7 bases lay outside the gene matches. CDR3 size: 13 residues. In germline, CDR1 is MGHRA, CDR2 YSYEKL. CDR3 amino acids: CASRSLQGYEQFF. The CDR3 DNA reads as TGCGCCAGCAGAAGCCTACAGGGGTATGAGCAGTTCTTC.

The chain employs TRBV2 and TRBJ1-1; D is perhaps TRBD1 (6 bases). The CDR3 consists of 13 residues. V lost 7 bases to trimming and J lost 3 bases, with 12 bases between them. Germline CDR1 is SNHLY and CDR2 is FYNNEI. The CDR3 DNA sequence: TGTGCCAGCATACGGGAGGGGGACACTGAAGCTTTCTTT. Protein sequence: CASIREGDTEAFF.

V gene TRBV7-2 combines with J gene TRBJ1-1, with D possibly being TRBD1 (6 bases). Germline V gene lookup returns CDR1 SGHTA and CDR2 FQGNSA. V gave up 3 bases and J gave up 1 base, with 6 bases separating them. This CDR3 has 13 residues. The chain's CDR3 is CASSLGQNTEAFF. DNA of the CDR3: TGTGCCAGCAGCTTGGGACAGAACACTGAAGCTTTCTTT.

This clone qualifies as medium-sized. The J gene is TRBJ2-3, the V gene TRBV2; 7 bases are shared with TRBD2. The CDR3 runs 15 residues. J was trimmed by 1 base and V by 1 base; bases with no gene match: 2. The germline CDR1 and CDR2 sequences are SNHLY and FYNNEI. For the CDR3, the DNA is TGTGCCAGCAGTGAAGGGGCGGGGGGCACAGATACGCAGTATTTT. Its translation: CASSEGAGGTDTQYF.

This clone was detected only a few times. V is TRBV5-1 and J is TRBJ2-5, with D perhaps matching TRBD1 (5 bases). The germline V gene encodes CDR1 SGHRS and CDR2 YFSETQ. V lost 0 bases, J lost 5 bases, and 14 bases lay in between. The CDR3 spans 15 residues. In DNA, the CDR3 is TGCGCCAGCAGCTTGGGGCAGGGAAGAAGCGAGACCCAGTACTTC. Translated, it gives CASSLGQGRSETQYF.

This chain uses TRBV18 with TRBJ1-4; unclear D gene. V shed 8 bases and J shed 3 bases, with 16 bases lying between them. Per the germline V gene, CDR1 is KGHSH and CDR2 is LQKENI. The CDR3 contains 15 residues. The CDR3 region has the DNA TGTGCCAGCACCCGAAGCCGGGGAGCTAATGAAAAACTGTTTTTT. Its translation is CASTRSRGANEKLFF.

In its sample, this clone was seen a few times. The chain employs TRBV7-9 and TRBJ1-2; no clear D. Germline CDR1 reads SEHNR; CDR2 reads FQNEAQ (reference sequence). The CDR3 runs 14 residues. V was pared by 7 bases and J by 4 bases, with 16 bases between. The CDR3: CASTMGANFYGYTF. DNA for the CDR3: TGTGCCAGCACCATGGGAGCTAATTTCTATGGCTACACCTTC.

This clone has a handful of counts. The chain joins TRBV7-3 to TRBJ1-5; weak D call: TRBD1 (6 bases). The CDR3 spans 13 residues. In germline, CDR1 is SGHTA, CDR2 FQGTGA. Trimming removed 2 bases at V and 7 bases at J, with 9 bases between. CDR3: CASSLFQGQPQHF. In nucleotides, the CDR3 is TGTGCCAGCAGCTTATTCCAGGGGCAGCCCCAGCATTTT.

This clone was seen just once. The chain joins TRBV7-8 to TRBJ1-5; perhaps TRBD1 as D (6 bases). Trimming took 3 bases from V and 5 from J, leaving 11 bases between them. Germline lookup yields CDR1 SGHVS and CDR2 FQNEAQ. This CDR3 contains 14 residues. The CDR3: CASSFTGRDQPQHF. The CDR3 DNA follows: TGTGCCAGCAGCTTTACAGGGAGGGATCAGCCCCAGCATTTT.

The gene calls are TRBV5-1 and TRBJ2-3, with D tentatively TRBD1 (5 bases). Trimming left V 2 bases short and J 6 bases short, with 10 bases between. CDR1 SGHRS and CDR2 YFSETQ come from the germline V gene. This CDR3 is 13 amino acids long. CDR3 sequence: CASSLGAWDTQYF. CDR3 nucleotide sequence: TGCGCCAGCAGCTTAGGGGCTTGGGATACGCAGTATTTT.

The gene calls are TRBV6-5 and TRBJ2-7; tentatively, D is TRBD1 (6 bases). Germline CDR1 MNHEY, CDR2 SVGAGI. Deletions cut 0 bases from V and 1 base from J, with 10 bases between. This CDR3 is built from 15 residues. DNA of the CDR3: TGTGCCAGCAGTTACTCGTCAGGGGTATCCTACGAGCAGTACTTC. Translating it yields CASSYSSGVSYEQYF.

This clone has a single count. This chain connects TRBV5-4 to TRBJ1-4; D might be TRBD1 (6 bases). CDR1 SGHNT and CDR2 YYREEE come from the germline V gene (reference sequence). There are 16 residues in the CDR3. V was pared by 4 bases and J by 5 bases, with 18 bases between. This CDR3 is CASSPGGGQPNEKLFF. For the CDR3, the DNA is TGTGCCAGCAGCCCGGGAGGGGGTCAACCGAATGAAAAACTGTTTTTT.

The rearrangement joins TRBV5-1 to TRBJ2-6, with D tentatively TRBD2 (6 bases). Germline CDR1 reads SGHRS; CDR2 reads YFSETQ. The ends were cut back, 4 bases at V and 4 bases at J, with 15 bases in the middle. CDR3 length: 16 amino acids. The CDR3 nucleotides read TGCGCCAGCAGCCCCGTCGGGGGAGCCGGGGCCAACGTCCTGACTTTC. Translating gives CASSPVGGAGANVLTF.

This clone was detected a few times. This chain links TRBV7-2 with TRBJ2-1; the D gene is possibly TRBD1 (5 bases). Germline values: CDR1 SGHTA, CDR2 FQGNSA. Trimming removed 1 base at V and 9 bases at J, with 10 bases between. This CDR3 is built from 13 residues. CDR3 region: CASSLGFRGEQFF. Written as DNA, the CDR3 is TGTGCCAGCAGCTTAGGATTTAGGGGTGAGCAGTTCTTC.

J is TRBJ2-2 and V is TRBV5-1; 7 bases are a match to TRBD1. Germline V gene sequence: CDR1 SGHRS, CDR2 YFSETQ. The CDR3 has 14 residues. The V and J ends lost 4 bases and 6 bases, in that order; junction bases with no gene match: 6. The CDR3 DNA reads TGCGCCAGCAGCGCCCTAGGGGGCCCCGGGGAGCTGTTTTTT. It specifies CASSALGGPGELFF.

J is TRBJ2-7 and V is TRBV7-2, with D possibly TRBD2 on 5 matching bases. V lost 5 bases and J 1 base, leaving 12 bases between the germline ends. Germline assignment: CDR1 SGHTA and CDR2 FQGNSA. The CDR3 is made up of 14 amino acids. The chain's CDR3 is CASSLGLPSYEQYF. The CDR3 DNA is TGTGCCAGCAGCCTCGGACTCCCTTCCTACGAGCAGTACTTC. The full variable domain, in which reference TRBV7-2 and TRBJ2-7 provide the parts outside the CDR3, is GAGVSQSPSNKVTEKGKDVELRCDPISGHTALYWYRQSLGQGLEFLIYFQGNSAPDKSGLPSDRFSAERTGGSVSTLTIQRTQQEDSAVYLCASSLGLPSYEQYFGPGTRLTVT.

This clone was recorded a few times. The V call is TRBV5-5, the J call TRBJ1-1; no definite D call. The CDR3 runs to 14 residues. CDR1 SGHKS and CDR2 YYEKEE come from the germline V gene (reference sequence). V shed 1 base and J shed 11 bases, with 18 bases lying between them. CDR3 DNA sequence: TGTGCCAGCAGCTTGACGGGTCCCCCGCTCTCTGCTTTCTTT. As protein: CASSLTGPPLSAFF.